Each of the 22 T cell receptor beta chains below was sequenced from the same sample in a study of blood T cell repertoires in COVID-19. Some clones are missing from TCRdb's copy, which holds only in-frame ones; the method was immunoSEQ multiplex PCR. The table lists 120,000 or so clones, roughly 80% of them singletons. The sample consisted of peripheral blood. The receptor source for this set is a woman in her fifties or sixties with acute or convalescent COVID-19.

The V gene is TRBV18, the J gene TRBJ1-5; 7 bases are shared with TRBD1. The CDR3 totals 15 residues. Per the germline V gene, CDR1 is KGHSH and CDR2 is LQKENI. Trimming at V came to 5 bases and at J to 5 bases, leaving 9 bases not matched to a gene. The CDR3 protein is CASSSTGTVDQPQHF. In DNA form, the CDR3 reads TGTGCCAGCTCATCTACCGGGACAGTGGATCAGCCCCAGCATTTT.

This rearrangement joins TRBV7-9 to TRBJ2-7; no firm D call. CDR1 is SEHNR, CDR2 FQNEAQ, per germline (reference sequence). CDR3 size: 15 residues. V lost 5 bases and J lost 7, with 21 bases in between. CDR3 in DNA: TGTGCCAGCAGCCCTGCCGGTCCCCCTGTGAGGGAGCAGTACTTC. Protein: CASSPAGPPVREQYF.

The chain has TRBV14 and TRBJ2-2; D is ambiguous. The V gene's germline CDR1 is SGHDN and CDR2 FVKESK. The CDR3 sequence is 14 residues long. With 0 bases removed from V and 8 bases from J, the gap between germline ends came to 10 bases. The CDR3 is CASSQDLDAGELFF. For the CDR3, the DNA is TGTGCCAGCAGCCAAGATCTAGATGCAGGGGAGCTGTTTTTT. Supplemented by reference TRBV14 and TRBJ2-2, the full variable domain reads EAGVTQFPSHSVIEKGQTVTLRCDPISGHDNLYWYRRVMGKEIKFLLHFVKESKQDESGMPNNRFLAERTGGTYSTLKVQPAELEDSGVYFCASSQDLDAGELFFGEGSRLTVL.

The sample holds a few counts of this clone. The rearrangement joins TRBV7-6 to TRBJ2-5, with 13 bases that match TRBD2. Germline loops: CDR1 SGHVS, CDR2 FNYEAQ. J gave up 5 bases and V 5 bases, and 11 bases lay outside the gene matches. The CDR3 spans 17 residues. CDR3 nucleotide sequence: TGTGCCAGCAGCCCAGGGAGACTAGCGGGGGGCGAGGAGACCCAGTACTTC. Amino acid sequence: CASSPGRLAGGEETQYF.

The chain links TRBV5-4 to TRBJ2-1; D may be TRBD2 (7 bases). V gave up 1 base and J gave up 7 bases, with 15 bases separating them. This CDR3 region has 15 residues. Germline V gives CDR1 SGHNT, CDR2 YYREEE (reference sequence). CDR3 protein: CASSLPGGAGNEQFF. The CDR3 coding sequence is TGTGCCAGCAGCTTGCCGGGGGGCGCTGGAAATGAGCAGTTCTTC.

The V call is TRBV11-2, the J call TRBJ2-7; TRBD1 is a possible D gene (5 bases). The V gene's germline CDR1 is SGHAT and CDR2 FQNNGV. Trimming left V 2 bases short and J 2 bases short, with 16 bases between. This CDR3 is 16 amino acids long. The CDR3 nucleotides are TGTGCCAGCAGCTTATTCAGCGCCAGGGCCACCTACGAGCAGTACTTC. Amino acid sequence: CASSLFSARATYEQYF.

The chain links TRBV19 to TRBJ1-1; D is possibly TRBD1 (5 bases). Trimming cost V 3 bases and J 1 base, with 12 bases left between them. CDR3 length: 15 amino acids. Germline-derived CDR1 and CDR2 are LNHDA and SQIVND (reference sequence). The CDR3 region is CASSILPGPNTEAFF. As DNA, the CDR3 is TGTGCCAGTAGTATCTTGCCAGGGCCGAACACTGAAGCTTTCTTT.

The V and J genes are TRBV3-1 (or the pseudogene TRBV3-2) and TRBJ1-2, with 7 bases matching TRBD1. The CDR3 runs to 17 residues. V lost 0 bases, J lost 1 base, and 8 bases stayed unmatched. Germline CDR1 LGHDT, CDR2 YNNKEL (reference sequence). The CDR3 bases are TGTGCCAGCAGCCAAGATACAACAGGGGCAAATAACTATGGCTACACCTTC. It yields the protein CASSQDTTGANNYGYTF.

The rearrangement links TRBV20-1 to TRBJ2-1; D is possibly TRBD1 (6 bases). Germline CDR1 is DFQATT and CDR2 is SNEGSKA (reference sequence). V shed 3 bases and J shed 3 bases, with 18 bases lying between them. The CDR3 consists of 16 residues. CDR3 nucleotides: TGCAGTGCTAGTCATGGACAGCCGAATTACTACAATGAGCAGTTCTTC. Its protein is CSASHGQPNYYNEQFF.

This chain links TRBV7-2 with TRBJ1-5; D remains ambiguous. V was clipped by 1 base and J by 4 bases, with 11 bases between them. Germline V gives CDR1 SGHTA, CDR2 FQGNSA. There are 15 residues in the CDR3. CDR3 nucleotide sequence: TGTGCCAGCAGCTTAGTCGCACTAATTAATCAGCCCCAGCATTTT. Protein: CASSLVALINQPQHF.

This chain joins TRBV10-3 and TRBJ1-1, with 12 bases that match TRBD1. The germline CDR1 and CDR2 sequences are ENHRY and SYGVKD. This CDR3 contains 15 residues. The V gene end was trimmed by 6 bases and the J gene end by 3 bases; junction bases not matched to a gene: 5. The CDR3 reads CAISQGQGADTEAFF. Written as DNA, the CDR3 is TGTGCCATCAGCCAGGGACAGGGGGCTGACACTGAAGCTTTCTTT.

V is TRBV2 and J is TRBJ1-6; possible D gene TRBD1, 6 bases. The germline gives CDR1 SNHLY, CDR2 FYNNEI. The ends were cut back, 7 bases at V and 7 bases at J, with 11 bases in the middle. The CDR3 sequence is 13 residues long. This CDR3 is CASMLQGNSPLHF. CDR3 DNA sequence: TGTGCCAGCATGCTGCAGGGGAATTCACCCCTCCACTTT.

The V gene is TRBV18, the J gene TRBJ1-1; 9 nucleotides line up with TRBD1. This CDR3 has 16 amino acids. CDR1 KGHSH and CDR2 LQKENI come from the germline V gene. V shed 3 bases and J 1 base; nucleotides not matched to a gene: 6. CDR3 coding DNA: TGTGCCAGCTCACCGGCGACAGGGGGTCGGAACACTGAAGCTTTCTTT. Its translation: CASSPATGGRNTEAFF.

In DNA form, the CDR3 reads TGTGCCAGCAGCCTTCGGGTGACGACTGAAGCTTTCTTT. Translation: CASSLRVTTEAFF. The chain is built from TRBV3-1 (or the pseudogene TRBV3-2) and TRBJ1-1, with unresolved D. The CDR3 covers 13 residues. Germline V lookup: CDR1 LGHDT, CDR2 YNNKEL (reference sequence). V was cut by 4 bases and J by 5 bases, with 11 bases left in between.

This chain connects TRBV9 to TRBJ2-1; TRBD1 aligns across 7 bases. Germline CDR1 is SGDLS and CDR2 is YYNGEE. This CDR3 region has 14 residues. The V segment lost 0 bases and the J segment 7 bases; nucleotides outside the gene matches: 4. In DNA, the CDR3 is TGTGCCAGCAGCGTAGGAGACAGGGATAATGAGCAGTTCTTC. Residues: CASSVGDRDNEQFF.

This clone has just a few counts. Within the sample, other DNA sequences also encode this same CDR3. The J gene is TRBJ2-3, the V gene TRBV7-2; 10 bases align to TRBD2. Losses at the gene ends were 5 bases for V and 1 base for J; bases not matched to a gene: 3. This CDR3 region has 15 residues. CDR1 is SGHTA, CDR2 FQGNSA, per germline. The CDR3 loop reads CASSLLAGGTDTQYF. The CDR3 region has the DNA TGTGCCAGCAGCCTCCTAGCGGGGGGCACAGATACGCAGTATTTT.

The chain joins TRBV30 to TRBJ2-3, with D possibly being TRBD2 (5 bases). Germline assignment: CDR1 GTSNPN and CDR2 SVGIG (reference sequence). This CDR3 comprises 15 residues. The V and J ends lost 6 bases and 0 bases respectively, with 16 bases between them. CDR3 sequence reads: CACSLKSGSTDTQYF. The CDR3 DNA is TGTGCCTGTTCCCTTAAATCGGGGAGCACAGATACGCAGTATTTT.

This CDR3 is CASSAGYSDTQYF. For the CDR3, the DNA is TGTGCCAGCAGCGCGGGGTATTCAGATACGCAGTATTTT. The J gene is TRBJ2-3, the V gene TRBV11-2, with D perhaps TRBD2 (6 bases). Per the germline V gene, CDR1 is SGHAT and CDR2 is FQNNGV. There are 13 residues in the CDR3. Trimming stripped 5 bases from V and 4 bases from J, with 10 bases between.

The chain employs TRBV29-1 and TRBJ1-1; D is unclear. This CDR3 contains 13 residues. Germline values: CDR1 SQVTM, CDR2 ANQGSEA. The V end lost 4 bases, the J end lost 4 bases, and 13 bases lay between the germline ends. The DNA of the CDR3 is TGCAGCGTTGGAACCGAAGCGGGCACTGAAGCTTTCTTT. It translates to CSVGTEAGTEAFF.

V usage is TRBV19 and J usage is TRBJ1-4, with D perhaps TRBD1 (5 bases). The CDR3 loop spans 14 amino acids. The ends were cut back, 4 bases at V and 8 bases at J, with 14 bases in the middle. Germline loops: CDR1 LNHDA, CDR2 SQIVND (reference sequence). The CDR3 loop reads CASSTQTSGEKLFF. The CDR3 DNA is TGTGCCAGTAGTACCCAGACTTCAGGGGAAAAACTGTTTTTT.

The chain links TRBV25-1 to TRBJ1-2; D is possibly TRBD1 (6 bases). CDR3 size: 16 residues. Trimming took 3 bases from V and 8 from J, leaving 22 bases between them. Germline CDR1 MGHDK, CDR2 SYGVNS. CDR3 amino acids: CASSDTQQGPVSGYTF. CDR3 DNA sequence: TGTGCCAGCAGTGATACCCAACAGGGCCCTGTTTCGGGCTACACCTTC.

The chain links TRBV2 to TRBJ1-3; a possible D gene is TRBD1 (5 bases). The germline V gene encodes CDR1 SNHLY and CDR2 FYNNEI. The CDR3 extends over 15 amino acids. The V end lost 2 bases, the J end lost 2 bases, and 10 bases lay between the germline ends. CDR3 DNA sequence: TGTGCCAGCAGTGAAAGGGGAAAAACTGGAAACACCATATATTTT. Its translation: CASSERGKTGNTIYF.